The following is a T cell receptor (beta chain) sequence with its context. Next came a second PCR, run for about 7 to 12 cycles, which used a sample-barcoded 5' primer along with a J-beta primer mix. A single record per CDR3 protein comes from TCRdb applying MiXCR to the 5' RACE reads. Among roughly 1.5 million distinct CDR3 sequences listed, about 45% were seen once. These data are taken from a study of blood T cells in healthy people across ages. Germline-derived CDR1 and CDR2 are SEHNR and FQNEAQ (reference sequence). The CDR3 is 15 amino acids. The ends were cut back, 6 bases at V and 2 bases at J, with 11 bases in the middle.

The chain carries TRBV7-9 and TRBJ2-6, with D perhaps matching TRBD1 or TRBD2 (5 bases each). This receptor was obtained from a woman aged 18 to 35 in good health. The sample taken for sequencing was blood. This CDR3 reads CASRGEAAGANVLTF. The CDR3 bases are TGTGCCAGCAGGGGGGAAGCGGCTGGGGCCAACGTCCTGACTTTC.